A selection of T cell receptor beta chains follows, all from one sample in a study of cytomegalovirus exposure and HLA in healthy donors. Sequencing used immunoSEQ multiplex PCR; TCRdb keeps in-frame clones, though not all of them. The sample lists 60,000 to 75,000 clones; 90% to 96% were seen once. Material for sequencing was PBMCs. All receptors come from a man between 18 and 29 years old in good health and CMV-seronegative. Each CDR3 is given with its conserved first and last residue.

CDR3 protein,J gene,CDR3 length,V gene
CASSSPSTSGRSTDTQYF,TRBJ2-3,18,TRBV28
CASSSGQETQYF,TRBJ2-5,12,TRBV5-1
CASSTLPGTTSYEQYF,TRBJ2-7,16,TRBV19
CAWSVHRGRAHEQYF,TRBJ2-7,15,TRBV30
CASSPRTQVGAYEQYF,TRBJ2-7,16,TRBV14
CASSRQQGTLRMETQYF,TRBJ2-5,17,TRBV5-1
CASSLRRDSSTETQYF,TRBJ2-5,16,TRBV5-8
CASRPGGAGGFYEQYF,TRBJ2-7,16,TRBV2
CATSRATGVEQYF,TRBJ2-7,13,TRBV15
CASRLEGTSGPPGELFF,TRBJ2-2,17,TRBV12-2
CASSLGQGRGAKNIQYF,TRBJ2-4,17,TRBV27
CASSYWTSGAHTQYF,TRBJ2-3,15,TRBV6-5
CASSQAGGAFEAFF,TRBJ1-1,14,TRBV4-1
CASRLITPGPSYEQYF,TRBJ2-7,16,TRBV28
CASSQGPFLDTDTQYF,TRBJ2-3,16,TRBV4-1
CASSLARLAGAADTQYF,TRBJ2-3,17,TRBV7-2
CASSDYRDRTNEQFF,TRBJ2-1,15,TRBV6-5